This TCR beta chain derives from a study of yellow fever vaccine responses in identical twins. Study-level points and caveats: Reported findings indicate that twins' vaccine T cell responses seemed partially convergent, partially personalized.

Each CDR3 protein gets one entry after TCRdb re-called the RT-PCR reads with MiXCR. The table includes about 19,000 distinct CDR3 sequences, around 65% detected once. A word on this clonotype: The antigen is undetermined.

Germline CDR1 and CDR2: MGHRA and YSYEKL. The CDR3 length is 13 residues. Trimming shortened V by 0 bases and J by 7 bases, and 9 bases separated the two germline ends. The chain joins TRBV4-1 to TRBJ1-1; D call uncertain. This TCR derives from a woman under 30 who received the yellow fever vaccine. The material was T cells from blood (PBMCs), unsorted or a sorted subset (not recorded which), obtained before or after yellow fever vaccination (not recorded which). In nucleotides, the CDR3 is TGCGCCAGCAGCCAAGATTTATCTATTGAAGCTTTCTTT. It translates to CASSQDLSIEAFF.